Detailed here is one T cell receptor (beta chain). Its specificity is unknown. The data belong to a study of cytomegalovirus exposure and HLA in healthy donors. Germline CDR1 reads MNHNS; CDR2 reads SASEGT. The CDR3 is 16 residues long. Losses at the gene ends were 0 bases for V and 6 bases for J; bases not matched to a gene: 5. Study results and caveats: Reports indicated that the classifier achieved high specificity and sensitivity in diagnosing cytomegalovirus status. Roughly even sequencing depth across donors was the assumption behind the presence/absence analyses. TRBV6-2, TRBV6-3 and some other V segments were excluded as indistinguishable.

It was with 60 Vbeta and 13 Jbeta primers that the PCR ran. Generated by immunoSEQ multiplex PCR, the TCRdb table keeps only in-frame clones and is missing some. The data show about 190,000 clones, with roughly 79% seen just once and 1.6% held by the top ten. This sequence originates from a woman aged 18-29 years in good health and CMV-seronegative. Sequenced material: PBMCs. The V gene is TRBV6-1, the J gene TRBJ2-2; 9 bases are shared with TRBD2. CDR3 DNA sequence: TGTGCCAGCAGTGAAGCGCCCCTAGCGGGGTCCGGGGAGCTGTTTTTT. Amino acid sequence: CASSEAPLAGSGELFF.